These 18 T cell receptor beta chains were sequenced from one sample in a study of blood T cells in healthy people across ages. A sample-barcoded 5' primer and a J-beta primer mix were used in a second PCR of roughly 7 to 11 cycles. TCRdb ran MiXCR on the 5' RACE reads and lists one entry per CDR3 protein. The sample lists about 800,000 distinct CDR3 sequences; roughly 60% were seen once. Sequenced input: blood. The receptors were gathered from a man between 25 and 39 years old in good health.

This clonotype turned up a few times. CDR3 loop: CASRGRSSGGSSGELFF. CDR3 coding DNA: TGCGCCAGCAGGGGCCGGTCTAGCGGGGGGAGTTCCGGGGAGCTGTTTTTT. The J gene is TRBJ2-2, the V gene TRBV4-1, with 11 bases matching TRBD2. Per germline, CDR1 MGHRA and CDR2 YSYEKL. Losses at the gene ends were 6 bases for V and 6 bases for J; bases not matched to a gene: 12. This CDR3 has 17 residues.

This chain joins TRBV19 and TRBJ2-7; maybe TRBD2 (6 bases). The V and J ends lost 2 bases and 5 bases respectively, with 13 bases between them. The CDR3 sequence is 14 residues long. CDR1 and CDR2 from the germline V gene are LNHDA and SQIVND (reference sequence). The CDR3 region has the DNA TGTGCCAGTAGTATATCCGGAGGGAGTGACGAGCAGTACTTC. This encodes CASSISGGSDEQYF.

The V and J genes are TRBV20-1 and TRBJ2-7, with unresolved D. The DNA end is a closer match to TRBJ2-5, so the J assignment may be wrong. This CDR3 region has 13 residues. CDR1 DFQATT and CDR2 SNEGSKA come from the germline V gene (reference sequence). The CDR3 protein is CSALSTAQETQYF. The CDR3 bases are TGCAGTGCTCTGAGTACGGCCCAAGAGACCCAGTACTTC.

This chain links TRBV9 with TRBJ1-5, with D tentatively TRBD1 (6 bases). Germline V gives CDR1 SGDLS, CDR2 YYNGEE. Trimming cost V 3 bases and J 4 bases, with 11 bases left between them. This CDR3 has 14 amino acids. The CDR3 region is CASSAKGGNQPQHF. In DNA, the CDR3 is TGTGCCAGCAGCGCAAAAGGGGGGAATCAGCCCCAGCATTTT.

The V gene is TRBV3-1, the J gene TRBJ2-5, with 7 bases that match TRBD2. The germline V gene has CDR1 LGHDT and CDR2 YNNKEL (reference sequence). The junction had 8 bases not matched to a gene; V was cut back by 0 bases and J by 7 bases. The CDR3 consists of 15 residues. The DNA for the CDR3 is TGTGCCAGCAGCCAAGATGCCACGGGAGGAGGGACCCAGTACTTC. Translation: CASSQDATGGGTQYF.

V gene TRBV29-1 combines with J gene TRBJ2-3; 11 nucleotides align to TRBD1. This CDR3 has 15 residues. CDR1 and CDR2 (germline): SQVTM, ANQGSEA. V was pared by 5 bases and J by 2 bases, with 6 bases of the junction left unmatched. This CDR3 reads CSVPRTGGYTDTQYF. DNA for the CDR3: TGCAGCGTTCCTAGGACAGGGGGCTACACAGATACGCAGTATTTT.

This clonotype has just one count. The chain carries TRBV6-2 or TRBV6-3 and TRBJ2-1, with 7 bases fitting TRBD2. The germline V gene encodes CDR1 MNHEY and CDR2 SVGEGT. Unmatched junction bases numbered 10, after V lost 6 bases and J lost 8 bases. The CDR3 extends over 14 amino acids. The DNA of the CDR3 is TGTGCCAGCAGGGAAGGACTAGTTAACTATGAGCAGTTCTTC. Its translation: CASREGLVNYEQFF.

The DNA of the CDR3 is TGTGCCAGTAACAGGGACGGGATCGTGGGCTATGGCTACACCTTC. Its protein is CASNRDGIVGYGYTF. V is TRBV19 and J is TRBJ1-2; D is perhaps TRBD1 (6 bases). The CDR3 covers 15 residues. Germline V gene sequence: CDR1 LNHDA, CDR2 SQIVND (reference sequence). V was cut by 7 bases and J by 4 bases, with 19 bases left in between.

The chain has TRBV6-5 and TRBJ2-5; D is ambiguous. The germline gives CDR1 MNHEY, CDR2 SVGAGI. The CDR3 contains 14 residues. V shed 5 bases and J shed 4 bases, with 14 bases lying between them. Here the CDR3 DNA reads TGTGCCAGCAGTCCCCGTTCGTTCCCAGAGACCCAGTACTTC. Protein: CASSPRSFPETQYF.

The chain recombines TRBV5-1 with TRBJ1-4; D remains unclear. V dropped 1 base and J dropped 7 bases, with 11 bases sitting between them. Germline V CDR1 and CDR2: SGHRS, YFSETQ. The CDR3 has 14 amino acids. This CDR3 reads CASSLLQSGEKLFF. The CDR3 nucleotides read TGCGCCAGCAGCTTGCTCCAGAGCGGTGAAAAACTGTTTTTT.

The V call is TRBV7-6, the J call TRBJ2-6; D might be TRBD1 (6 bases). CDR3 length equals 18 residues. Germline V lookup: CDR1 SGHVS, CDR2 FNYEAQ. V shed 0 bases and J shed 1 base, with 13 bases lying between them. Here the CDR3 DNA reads TGTGCCAGCAGCTTAGCCAGGGGCGGTCTATCTGGGGCCAACGTCCTGACTTTC. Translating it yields CASSLARGGLSGANVLTF.

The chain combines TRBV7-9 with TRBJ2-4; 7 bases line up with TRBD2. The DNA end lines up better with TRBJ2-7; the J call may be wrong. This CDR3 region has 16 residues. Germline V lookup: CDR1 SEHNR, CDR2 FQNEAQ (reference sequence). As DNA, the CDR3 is TGTGCCAGCAGCCCTCCGGGGGGAGCCAGCACCTACGAGCAGTACTTC. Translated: CASSPPGGASTYEQYF.

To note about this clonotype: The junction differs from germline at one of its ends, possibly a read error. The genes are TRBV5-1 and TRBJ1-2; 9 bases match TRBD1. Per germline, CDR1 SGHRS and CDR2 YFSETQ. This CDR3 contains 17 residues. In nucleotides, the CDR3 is TGCGCCAACAGCTTCTCCGGGACAGGGCCTTCTTTAGATAGCTACACCTTC. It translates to CANSFSGTGPSLDSYTF.

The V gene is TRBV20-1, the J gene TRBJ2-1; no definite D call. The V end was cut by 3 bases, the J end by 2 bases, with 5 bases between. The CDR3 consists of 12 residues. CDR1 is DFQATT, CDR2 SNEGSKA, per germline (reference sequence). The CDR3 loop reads CSASPTYNEQFF. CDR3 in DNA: TGCAGTGCTAGCCCCACCTACAATGAGCAGTTCTTC.

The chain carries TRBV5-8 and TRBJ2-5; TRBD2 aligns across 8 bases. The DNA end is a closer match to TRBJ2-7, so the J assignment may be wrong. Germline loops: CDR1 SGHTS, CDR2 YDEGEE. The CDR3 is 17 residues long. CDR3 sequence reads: CASSLWRGADRSYEQYF. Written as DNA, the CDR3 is TGTGCCAGCAGCTTGTGGCGGGGGGCTGATCGTTCCTACGAGCAGTACTTC.

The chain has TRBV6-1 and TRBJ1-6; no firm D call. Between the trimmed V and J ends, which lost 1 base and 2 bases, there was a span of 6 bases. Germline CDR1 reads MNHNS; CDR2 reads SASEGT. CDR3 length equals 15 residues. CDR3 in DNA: TGTGCCAGCAGTGAAGGGGATCCCTATAATTCACCCCTCCACTTT. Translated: CASSEGDPYNSPLHF.

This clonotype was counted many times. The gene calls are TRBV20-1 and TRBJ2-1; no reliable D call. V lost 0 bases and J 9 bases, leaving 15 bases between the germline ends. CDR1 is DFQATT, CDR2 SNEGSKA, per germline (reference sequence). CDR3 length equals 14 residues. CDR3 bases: TGCAGTGCTAGAGATCGCCCGTCGGTTAGTGAGCAGTTCTTC. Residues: CSARDRPSVSEQFF.

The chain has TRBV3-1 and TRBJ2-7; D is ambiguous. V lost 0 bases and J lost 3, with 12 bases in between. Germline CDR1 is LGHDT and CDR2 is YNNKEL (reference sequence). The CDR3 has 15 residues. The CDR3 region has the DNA TGTGCCAGCAGCCAAGATTCAGGTAGGGTCTACGAGCAGTACTTC. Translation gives CASSQDSGRVYEQYF.